A selection of T cell receptor beta chains follows, all from one sample in a study of shared clonotypes between healthy human individuals. Sequencing used immunoSEQ multiplex PCR; TCRdb keeps in-frame clones, though not all of them. Of 1.6 million or so clones in the sample, around 98.5% were seen once. The specimen was naive CD4+ T cells sorted from blood. All receptors come from a man in his thirties or forties in good health. Both conserved end residues are part of each CDR3. D genes are given only for firm matches. Expanded clones get a size class; other rows say once, few or many, or leave the size out.

J gene	D gene	clone size	V gene	CDR3 DNA	CDR3 protein
TRBJ2-1	TRBD2	NA	TRBV9	TGTGCCAGCAGCCTTATGGGGGGGATCACCTACAATGAGCAGTTCTTC	CASSLMGGITYNEQFF
TRBJ2-7	TRBD1	NA	TRBV5-4	TGTGCCAGCAGCTTGGCCAGGGGGCACGAGCAGTACTTC	CASSLARGHEQYF
TRBJ2-3	TRBD2	NA	TRBV5-1	TGCGCCAGCAGCTTCGCCAGTAGCGGGAGTGGGGATACGCAGTATTTT	CASSFASSGSGDTQYF
TRBJ1-2	TRBD1	NA	TRBV25-1	TGTGCCAGCAGTGGGGGGGACAGCTTCCTGCTAGGCTACACCTTC	CASSGGDSFLLGYTF
TRBJ2-7	TRBD1	once	TRBV10-2	TGCGCCAGCAGGTCGACAGGGACCTACGAGCAGTACTTC	CASRSTGTYEQYF
TRBJ1-3	NA	NA	TRBV19	TGTGCCAGTAGTATTAATCCGGTCTACACCATATATTTT	CASSINPVYTIYF
TRBJ2-1	NA	NA	TRBV7-9	TGTGCCAGCAGTTCACGGGACCAGCACAATGAGCAGTTCTTC	CASSSRDQHNEQFF
TRBJ2-5	NA	NA	TRBV5-4	TGTGCCAGCAGCTTGTGGAGGCAGGGTGCAGAGACCCAGTACTTC	CASSLWRQGAETQYF
TRBJ1-5	TRBD1	NA	TRBV5-8	TGTGCCAGCAGCCATGATACAGGGGGCAATCAGCCCCAGCATTTT	CASSHDTGGNQPQHF
TRBJ1-1	NA	NA	TRBV7-9	TGTGCCAGCAGCTCGAACCTGAACACTGAAGCTTTCTTT	CASSSNLNTEAFF
TRBJ1-4	NA	NA	TRBV6-6	TGTGCCTCAATGGGACGGATTAATGAAAAACTGTTTTTT	CASMGRINEKLFF
TRBJ2-1	TRBD2	NA	TRBV7-2	TGTGCCAGCAGCTTACTGGGGGGGTTCTCCTACAATGAGCAGTTCTTC	CASSLLGGFSYNEQFF
TRBJ2-7	NA	NA	TRBV6-6	TGTGCCAGCAGTTCCGAATGGACTCCCTACGAGCAGTACTTC	CASSSEWTPYEQYF
TRBJ2-2	TRBD2	NA	TRBV7-6	TGTGCCAGCAGCTCAAACCCGGGACTAGCGGGAGGGGTGACCGGGGAGCTGTTTTTT	CASSSNPGLAGGVTGELFF
TRBJ2-2	TRBD2	NA	TRBV7-2	TGTGCCAGCAGCCCGGGACTAGCGGGAGCCGGGGAGCTGTTTTTT	CASSPGLAGAGELFF
TRBJ2-1	NA	NA	TRBV18	TGTGCCAGCTCACCAACCGAAAAGCTAGGGATTGAGCAGTTCTTC	CASSPTEKLGIEQFF
TRBJ2-7	NA	NA	TRBV5-1	TGCGCCAGCGGTCAGGATAACTCCTACGAGCAGTACTTC	CASGQDNSYEQYF
TRBJ2-4	NA	NA	TRBV2	TGTGCCACATCCCCCTCCGGTCTAGCCAAAAACATTCAGTACTTC	CATSPSGLAKNIQYF
TRBJ2-1	TRBD2	NA	TRBV7-8	TGTGCCAGCAGCCAAAGGACTAGCGGGAGTTCCTACAATGAGCAGTTCTTC	CASSQRTSGSSYNEQFF
TRBJ1-5	NA	NA	TRBV18	TGTGCCAGCTCACCCACCGACACTAATCAGCCCCAGCATTTT	CASSPTDTNQPQHF
TRBJ1-5	TRBD1	NA	TRBV10-3	TGTGCCATCAGTGAGTCGGGACAGGGCGATCAGCCCCAGCATTTT	CAISESGQGDQPQHF
TRBJ2-3	TRBD2	NA	TRBV2	TGTGCCAGCAGTCCGACTAGCGGAACTTTCACAGATACGCAGTATTTT	CASSPTSGTFTDTQYF
TRBJ2-7	TRBD1	NA	TRBV5-4	TGTGCCAGCAGCTTCCCGGGACAGGGCTCCTACGAGCAGTACTTC	CASSFPGQGSYEQYF
TRBJ2-3	NA	NA	TRBV11-3	TGTGCCAGCAGCTTTCAGGGCAGGGACACAGATACGCAGTATTTT	CASSFQGRDTDTQYF
TRBJ2-7	NA	NA	TRBV4-3	TGCGCCAGCAGCCAAGATCTCTGGGGTCGGGAGCAGTACTTC	CASSQDLWGREQYF
TRBJ2-7	NA	NA	TRBV6-1	TGTGCCAGCAGTGTAGAACAGGGATACGAGCAGTACTTC	CASSVEQGYEQYF
TRBJ2-5	NA	NA	TRBV30	TGTGCCTGTACCGCCGGGGGCCAAGAGACCCAGTACTTC	CACTAGGQETQYF
TRBJ1-2	NA	NA	TRBV27	TGTGCCAGCAGTTTATCAAGGGGTGATGGATATGGCTACACCTTC	CASSLSRGDGYGYTF
TRBJ1-5	NA	NA	TRBV27	TGTGCCAGCAGGGGTAGCTTAGACGGTCAGCCCCAGCATTTT	CASRGSLDGQPQHF
TRBJ2-2	NA	NA	TRBV19	TGTGCCAGTAGTGTATATATTAACACCGGGGAGCTGTTTTTT	CASSVYINTGELFF
TRBJ2-2	NA	NA	TRBV2	TGTGCCAGCAGCCCAGTGTTGGCCGGGGAGCTGTTTTTT	CASSPVLAGELFF
TRBJ1-5	TRBD1	NA	TRBV11-2	TGTGCCAGCAGCCCGGGACAGGTCGAAAGTCAGCCCCAGCATTTT	CASSPGQVESQPQHF
TRBJ2-5	NA	NA	TRBV7-9	TGTGCCAGCAGCTTAGGAGGTTGGGAGACCCAGTACTTC	CASSLGGWETQYF
TRBJ2-7	NA	NA	TRBV30	TGTGCCTGGAGTGTATCCAGGGCCTACGAGCAGTACTTC	CAWSVSRAYEQYF
TRBJ1-1	NA	NA	TRBV4-3	TGCGCCAGCAGCCAAGTACGGGGCCAAACTGAAGCTTTCTTT	CASSQVRGQTEAFF
TRBJ2-2	TRBD2	once	TRBV19	TGTGCCAGTAGTACGGGACTAGCGGGAGTAGGGACCGGGGAGCTGTTTTTT	CASSTGLAGVGTGELFF
TRBJ1-2	NA	NA	TRBV20-1	TGCAGTGCTAGTACTCCCGATGGCTACACCTTC	CSASTPDGYTF
TRBJ2-7	TRBD2	NA	TRBV6-5	TGTGCCAGCAGTTCTAGCGGGAGTAACTTCTACGAGCAGTACTTC	CASSSSGSNFYEQYF
TRBJ2-1	TRBD2	NA	TRBV5-1	TGCGCCAGCAGCTTTAACCCGAGCGGGAGGCCCTCAAACGAGCAGTTCTTC	CASSFNPSGRPSNEQFF
TRBJ1-5	NA	NA	TRBV28	TGTGCCAGCAGTCAAGGAGGGAGCAATCAGCCCCAGCATTTT	CASSQGGSNQPQHF
TRBJ2-5	TRBD1	NA	TRBV7-9	TGTGCCAGCAGCTTACCCCGGGACAGGTCCCAAGAGACCCAGTACTTC	CASSLPRDRSQETQYF
TRBJ2-7	NA	NA	TRBV19	TGTGCCAGTAGTATCGCACAGGGTGGCTCCTACGAGCAGTACTTC	CASSIAQGGSYEQYF
TRBJ2-5	TRBD1	NA	TRBV14	TGTGCCAGCAGCCCTAGGGACAGGGAAGGGACCCAGTACTTC	CASSPRDREGTQYF
TRBJ2-1	TRBD1	NA	TRBV19	TGTGCCAGTATATCCTCCGGGACAGGGTACAATGAGCAGTTCTTC	CASISSGTGYNEQFF
TRBJ2-7	TRBD2	NA	TRBV27	TGTGCCAGCAAGCGGGAGGGCCGGTACGAGCAGTACTTC	CASKREGRYEQYF
TRBJ2-1	TRBD2	NA	TRBV6-5	TGTGCCAGCAGTCATAGCGGGAGCCCCTTCAATGAGCAGTTCTTC	CASSHSGSPFNEQFF
TRBJ2-3	NA	NA	TRBV5-1	TGCGCCAGCAGCTTGGTTGCGGCTAGCACAGATACGCAGTATTTT	CASSLVAASTDTQYF
TRBJ1-1	TRBD1	NA	TRBV10-3	TGTGCCATCAGTGGGACAGGACAGGGGAACACTGAAGCTTTCTTT	CAISGTGQGNTEAFF
TRBJ2-3	NA	NA	TRBV29-1	TGCAGCGTTGCTCAGGGCACAGATACGCAGTATTTT	CSVAQGTDTQYF
TRBJ2-7	NA	NA	TRBV18	TGTGCCAGCTCACCTACAGGGATCGAGCAGTACTTC	CASSPTGIEQYF
TRBJ2-7	NA	NA	TRBV7-2	TGTGCCAGCAGCTTAGACAGGGCCCTATACGAGCAGTACTTC	CASSLDRALYEQYF
TRBJ2-3	NA	NA	TRBV9	TGTGCCAGCAGCGTAGTGGGCACCGGGACTAGCACAGATACGCAGTATTTT	CASSVVGTGTSTDTQYF
TRBJ1-1	NA	NA	TRBV14	TGTGCCAGCAGCCAAGAGATGGGTCACACTGAAGCTTTCTTT	CASSQEMGHTEAFF
TRBJ1-5	NA	NA	TRBV10-3	TGTGCCATCAGTGAGTCTTCTATGCAGCCCCAGCATTTT	CAISESSMQPQHF
TRBJ2-7	NA	NA	TRBV7-9	TGTGCCAGCAGCTTGGCCTCCGCGTTCTACGAGCAGTACTTC	CASSLASAFYEQYF
TRBJ2-2	NA	NA	TRBV5-6	TGTGCCAGCAGCTTGGGAGACTACCGAAACACCGGGGAGCTGTTTTTT	CASSLGDYRNTGELFF
TRBJ2-3	TRBD2	NA	TRBV9	TGTGCCAGCAGCGCTGGACTAGCGGGGAGCACAGATACGCAGTATTTT	CASSAGLAGSTDTQYF
TRBJ2-7	TRBD2	NA	TRBV27	TGTGCCAGCAACCCCGGGACTAGCGCGACCTACGAGCAGTACTTC	CASNPGTSATYEQYF
TRBJ1-2	NA	NA	TRBV6-1	TGTGCCAGCACCCATCCTCCGTCCAACTATGGCTACACCTTC	CASTHPPSNYGYTF
TRBJ2-1	NA	once	TRBV20-1	TGCAGTGCCATTGTCTACAATGAGCAGTTCTTC	CSAIVYNEQFF